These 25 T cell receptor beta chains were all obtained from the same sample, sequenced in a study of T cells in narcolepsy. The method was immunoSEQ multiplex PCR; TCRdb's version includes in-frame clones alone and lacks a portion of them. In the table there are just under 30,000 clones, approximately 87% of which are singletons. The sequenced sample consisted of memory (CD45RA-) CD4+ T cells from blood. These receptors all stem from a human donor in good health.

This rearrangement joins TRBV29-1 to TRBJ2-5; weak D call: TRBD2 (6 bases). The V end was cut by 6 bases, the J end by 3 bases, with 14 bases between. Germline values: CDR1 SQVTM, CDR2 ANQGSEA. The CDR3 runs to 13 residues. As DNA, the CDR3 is TGCAGCGTCCTCCGGGACTCCAAAGAGACCCAGTACTTC. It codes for CSVLRDSKETQYF.

The CDR3 DNA reads as TGTGCCAGCAGCTTAGTGGCTAGCGGGGCTACAGATACGCAGTATTTT. It translates to CASSLVASGATDTQYF. The chain has TRBV7-9 and TRBJ2-3; TRBD2 agrees at 9 bases. Germline CDR1 and CDR2: SEHNR and FQNEAQ (reference sequence). The CDR3 consists of 16 residues. J gave up 3 bases and V 1 base, and 5 bases lay outside the gene matches.

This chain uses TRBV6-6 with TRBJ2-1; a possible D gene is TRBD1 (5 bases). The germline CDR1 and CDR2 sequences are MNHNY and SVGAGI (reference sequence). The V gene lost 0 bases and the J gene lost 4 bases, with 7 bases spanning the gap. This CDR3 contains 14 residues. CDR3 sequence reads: CASSYSTVYNEQFF. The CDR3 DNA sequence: TGTGCCAGCAGTTACTCGACAGTTTACAATGAGCAGTTCTTC.

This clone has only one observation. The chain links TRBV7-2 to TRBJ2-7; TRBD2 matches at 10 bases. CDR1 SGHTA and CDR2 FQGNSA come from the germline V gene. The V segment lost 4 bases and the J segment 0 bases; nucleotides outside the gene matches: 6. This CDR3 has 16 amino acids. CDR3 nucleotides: TGTGCCAGCAGCTCGCTAGCGGGAGCGGTCTCCTACGAGCAGTACTTC. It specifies CASSSLAGAVSYEQYF.

CDR3 DNA sequence: TGTGCCAGCAGTTTACCCCGGGGGGGGACAACTAATGAAAAACTGTTTTTT. Its translation: CASSLPRGGTTNEKLFF. The rearrangement links TRBV28 to TRBJ1-4; D is perhaps TRBD1 (5 bases). CDR3 length: 17 amino acids. Trimming shortened V by 2 bases and J by 0 bases, and 13 bases separated the two germline ends. Germline loops: CDR1 MDHEN, CDR2 SYDVKM.

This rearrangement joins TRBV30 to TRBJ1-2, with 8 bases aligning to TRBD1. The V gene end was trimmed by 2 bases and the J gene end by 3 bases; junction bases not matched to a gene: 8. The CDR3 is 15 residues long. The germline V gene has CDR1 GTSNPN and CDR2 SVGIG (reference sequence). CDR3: CAWSPDTGGHYGYTF. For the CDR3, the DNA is TGTGCCTGGAGTCCGGATACAGGGGGGCACTATGGCTACACCTTC.

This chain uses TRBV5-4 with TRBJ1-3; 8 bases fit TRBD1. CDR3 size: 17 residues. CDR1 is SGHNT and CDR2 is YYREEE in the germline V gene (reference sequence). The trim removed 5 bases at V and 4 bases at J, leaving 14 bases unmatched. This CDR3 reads CASSLNAGQGAGNTIYF. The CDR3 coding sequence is TGTGCCAGCAGTCTTAACGCCGGACAGGGTGCCGGAAACACCATATATTTT.

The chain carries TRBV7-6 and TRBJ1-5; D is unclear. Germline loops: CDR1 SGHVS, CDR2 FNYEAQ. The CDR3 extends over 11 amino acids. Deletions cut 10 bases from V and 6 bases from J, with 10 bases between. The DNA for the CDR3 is TGTGCCATCAAACGGAGTCAGCCCCAGCATTTT. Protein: CAIKRSQPQHF.

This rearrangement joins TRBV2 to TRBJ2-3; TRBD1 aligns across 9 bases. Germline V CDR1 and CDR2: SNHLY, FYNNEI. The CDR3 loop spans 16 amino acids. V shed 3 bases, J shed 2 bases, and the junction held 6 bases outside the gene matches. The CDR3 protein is CASSDSGTGTTDTQYF. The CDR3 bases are TGTGCCAGCAGTGACTCCGGGACAGGGACCACAGATACGCAGTATTTT.

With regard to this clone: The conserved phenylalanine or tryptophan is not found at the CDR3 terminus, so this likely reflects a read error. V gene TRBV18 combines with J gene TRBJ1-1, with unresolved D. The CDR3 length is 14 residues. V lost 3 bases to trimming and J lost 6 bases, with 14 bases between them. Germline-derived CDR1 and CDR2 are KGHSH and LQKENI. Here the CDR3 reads CASSPLGLVAEAFL. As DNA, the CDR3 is TGTGCCAGCTCACCGCTGGGGTTGGTCGCTGAAGCTTTCCTT.

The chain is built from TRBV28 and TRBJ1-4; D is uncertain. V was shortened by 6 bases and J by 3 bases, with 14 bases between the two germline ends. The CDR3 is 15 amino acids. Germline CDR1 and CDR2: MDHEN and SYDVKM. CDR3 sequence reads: CASSPSVVSNEKLFF. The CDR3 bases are TGTGCCAGCAGCCCTAGTGTGGTCTCTAATGAAAAACTGTTTTTT. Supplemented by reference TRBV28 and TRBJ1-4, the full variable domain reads DVKVTQSSRYLVKRTGEKVFLECVQDMDHENMFWYRQDPGLGLRLIYFSYDVKMKEKGDIPEGYSVSREKKERFSLILESASTNQTSMYLCASSPSVVSNEKLFFGSGTQLSVL.

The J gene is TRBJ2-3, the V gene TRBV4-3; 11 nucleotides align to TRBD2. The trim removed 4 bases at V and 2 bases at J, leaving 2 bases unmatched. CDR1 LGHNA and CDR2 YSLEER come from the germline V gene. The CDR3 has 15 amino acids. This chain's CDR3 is CASSLGLAVTDTQYF. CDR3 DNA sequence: TGCGCCAGCAGCCTGGGACTAGCGGTCACAGATACGCAGTATTTT.

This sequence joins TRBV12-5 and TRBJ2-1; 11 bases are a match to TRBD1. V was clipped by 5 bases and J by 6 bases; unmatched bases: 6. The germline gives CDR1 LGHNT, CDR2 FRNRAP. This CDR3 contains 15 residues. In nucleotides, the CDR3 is TGTGCTAGTGGTCCAGGGACAGGGGGAAGCAATGAGCAGTTCTTC. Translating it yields CASGPGTGGSNEQFF.

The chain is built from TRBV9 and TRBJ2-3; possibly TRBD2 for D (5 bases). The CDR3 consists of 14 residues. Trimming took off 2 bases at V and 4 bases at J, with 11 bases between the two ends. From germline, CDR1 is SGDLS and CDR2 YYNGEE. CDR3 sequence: CASSVRYGADTQYF. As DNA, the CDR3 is TGTGCCAGCAGCGTTAGGTACGGGGCAGATACGCAGTATTTT.

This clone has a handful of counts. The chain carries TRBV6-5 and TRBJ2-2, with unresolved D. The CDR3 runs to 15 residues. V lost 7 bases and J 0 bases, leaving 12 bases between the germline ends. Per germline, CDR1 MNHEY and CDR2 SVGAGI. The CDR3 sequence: CASKAQFANTGELFF. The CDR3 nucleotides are TGTGCCAGCAAAGCCCAGTTCGCGAACACCGGGGAGCTGTTTTTT.

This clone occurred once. The DNA for the CDR3 is TGTGCCAGCAGTTTAATAGGCAGCACAGATACGCAGTATTTT. Translation: CASSLIGSTDTQYF. The rearrangement uses TRBV28 and TRBJ2-3; D call uncertain. Germline values: CDR1 MDHEN, CDR2 SYDVKM. Trimming took off 2 bases at V and 0 bases at J, with 6 bases between the two ends. The CDR3 consists of 14 residues.

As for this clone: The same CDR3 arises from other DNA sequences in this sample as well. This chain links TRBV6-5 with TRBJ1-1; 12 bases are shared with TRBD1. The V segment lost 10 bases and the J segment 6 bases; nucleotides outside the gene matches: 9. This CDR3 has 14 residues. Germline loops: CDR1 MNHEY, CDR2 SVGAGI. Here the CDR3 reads CATSGTGGNAEAFF. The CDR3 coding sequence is TGTGCCACCTCTGGGACAGGGGGCAACGCTGAAGCTTTCTTT.

CDR3 protein: CASSFGRGGHEQYF. CDR3 bases: TGTGCCAGCAGTTTCGGTAGGGGTGGCCACGAGCAGTACTTC. V usage is TRBV27 and J usage is TRBJ2-7; D perhaps matches TRBD1 (5 bases). V lost 3 bases to trimming and J lost 5 bases, with 14 bases between them. Germline assignment: CDR1 MNHEY and CDR2 SMNVEV (reference sequence). This CDR3 has 14 residues.

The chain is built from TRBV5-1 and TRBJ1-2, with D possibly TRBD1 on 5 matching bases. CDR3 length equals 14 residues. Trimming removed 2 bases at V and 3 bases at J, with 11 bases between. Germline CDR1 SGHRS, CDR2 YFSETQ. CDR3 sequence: CASSLEGVDYGYTF. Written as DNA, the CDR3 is TGCGCCAGCAGCTTAGAAGGGGTGGACTATGGCTACACCTTC.

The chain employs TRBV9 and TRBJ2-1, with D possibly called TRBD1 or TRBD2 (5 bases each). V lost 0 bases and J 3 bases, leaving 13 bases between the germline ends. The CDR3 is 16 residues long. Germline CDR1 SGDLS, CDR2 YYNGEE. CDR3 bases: TGTGCCAGCAGCGTAGTGGACTTTAGGGGCTACAATGAGCAGTTCTTC. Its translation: CASSVVDFRGYNEQFF.

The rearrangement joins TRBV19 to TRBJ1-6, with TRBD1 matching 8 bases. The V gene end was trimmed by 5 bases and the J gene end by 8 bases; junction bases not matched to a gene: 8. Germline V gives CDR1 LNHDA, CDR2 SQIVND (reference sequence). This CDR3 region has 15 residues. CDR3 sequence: CASSVQGAEDSPLHF. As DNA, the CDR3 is TGTGCCAGTAGTGTCCAGGGGGCGGAGGATTCACCCCTCCACTTT. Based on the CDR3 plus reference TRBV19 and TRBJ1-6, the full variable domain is DGGITQSPKYLFRKEGQNVTLSCEQNLNHDAMYWYRQDPGQGLRLIYYSQIVNDFQKGDIAEGYSVSREKKESFPLTVTSAQKNPTAFYLCASSVQGAEDSPLHFGNGTRLTVT.

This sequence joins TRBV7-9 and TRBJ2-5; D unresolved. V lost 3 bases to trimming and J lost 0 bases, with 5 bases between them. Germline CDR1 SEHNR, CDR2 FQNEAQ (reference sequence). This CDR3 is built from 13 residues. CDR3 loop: CASSFPHQETQYF. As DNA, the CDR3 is TGTGCCAGCAGCTTTCCCCACCAAGAGACCCAGTACTTC.

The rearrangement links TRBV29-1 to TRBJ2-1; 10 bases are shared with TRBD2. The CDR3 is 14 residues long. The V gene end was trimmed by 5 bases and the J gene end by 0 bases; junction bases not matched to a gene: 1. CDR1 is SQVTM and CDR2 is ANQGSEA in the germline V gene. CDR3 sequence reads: CSVSSGSSYNEQFF. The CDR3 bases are TGCAGCGTTTCTAGCGGGAGCTCCTACAATGAGCAGTTCTTC.

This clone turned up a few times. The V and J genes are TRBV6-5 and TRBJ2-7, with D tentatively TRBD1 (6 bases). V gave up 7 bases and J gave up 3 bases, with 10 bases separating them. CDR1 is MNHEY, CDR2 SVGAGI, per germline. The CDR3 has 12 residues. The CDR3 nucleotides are TGTGCCAGCAAAGAGGGGGACTACGAGCAGTACTTC. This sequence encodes CASKEGDYEQYF.

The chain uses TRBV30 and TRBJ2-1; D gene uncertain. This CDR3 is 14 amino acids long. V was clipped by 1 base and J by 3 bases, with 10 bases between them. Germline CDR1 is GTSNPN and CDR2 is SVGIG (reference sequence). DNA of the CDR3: TGTGCCTGGAGTGCGGGCAGAAGCTACAATGAGCAGTTCTTC. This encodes CAWSAGRSYNEQFF.